The sample holds many counts of the clone carrying this TCR beta chain. What it binds is not known. The sample is drawn from a study of neurological immune-mediated disorders. The authors made cDNA by 5'RACE with 10-nucleotide random UMIs. Every sequencing run returned over 190 million TCR-beta sequences, which were derived from 15-18 subjects. TCRdb redid the calling of the 5' RACE reads with MiXCR, one entry per CDR3 protein. The data hold about 28,000 distinct CDR3 sequences, with under 8% observed a single time. Study results and caveats: The study found the most TCR clonal expansion in HTLV-1-associated myelopathy and the least in multiple sclerosis, below healthy controls.

Germline CDR1 is SGHTA and CDR2 is FQGNSA. V shed 0 bases and J 6 bases; nucleotides not matched to a gene: 5. The CDR3 consists of 15 residues. Specimen: PBMCs. The V and J genes are TRBV7-2 and TRBJ1-5, with 7 bases that match TRBD1. The TCR originated in a woman in her forties or fifties in good health. The CDR3 DNA is TGTGCCAGCAGCTTAGCAGGGGGCGGGAGTCAGCCCCAGCATTTT. It codes for CASSLAGGGSQPQHF.